What follows describes a single T cell receptor (beta chain). Its antigen remains unidentified. These data belong to a study of T cell responses to AZD1222 COVID-19 vaccine. Overall study results and limits: Repertoires were obtained only post-peak T cell response. Possibly, clonal diversity was underestimated; donors were largely white British and included more females. The study reported that nearly half of spike-specific TCRs target unmutated variant regions.

This table comes from immunoSEQ multiplex PCR, and its TCRdb copy is limited to in-frame clones, with some not included. Seen here are over 120,000 clones, approximately 89% observed once, and the top ten hold under 2%. Second doses at about 4 or about 12 weeks were pooled. The TCR comes from an adult who received the AZD1222 COVID-19 vaccine. Sequencing used peripheral blood, obtained 28 days after the second AZD1222 dose.

CDR3 coding DNA: TGTGCCTGGGGCACGGGGGCGGGAATCTATGGCTACACCTTC. Amino acids: CAWGTGAGIYGYTF. V usage is TRBV30 and J usage is TRBJ1-2; perhaps TRBD1 as D (6 bases). V gave up 5 bases and J gave up 4 bases, with 17 bases separating them. The CDR3 is 14 residues long. CDR1 is GTSNPN and CDR2 is SVGIG in the germline V gene (reference sequence).